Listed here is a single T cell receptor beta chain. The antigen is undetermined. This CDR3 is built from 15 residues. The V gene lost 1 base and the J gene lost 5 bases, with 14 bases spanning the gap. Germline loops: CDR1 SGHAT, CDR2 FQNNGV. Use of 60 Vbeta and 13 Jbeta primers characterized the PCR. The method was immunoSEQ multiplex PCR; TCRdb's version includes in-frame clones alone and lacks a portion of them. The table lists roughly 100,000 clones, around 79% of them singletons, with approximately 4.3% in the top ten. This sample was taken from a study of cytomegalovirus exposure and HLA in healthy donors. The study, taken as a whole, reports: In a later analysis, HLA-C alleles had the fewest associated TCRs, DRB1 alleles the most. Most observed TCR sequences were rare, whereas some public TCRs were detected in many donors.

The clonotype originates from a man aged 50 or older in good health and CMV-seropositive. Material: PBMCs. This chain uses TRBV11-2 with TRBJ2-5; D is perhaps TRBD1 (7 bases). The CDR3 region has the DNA TGTGCCAGCAGCTTAGCCGAGGGGGCGGGGGAGACCCAGTACTTC. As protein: CASSLAEGAGETQYF.